The clone carrying this TCR beta chain was found a few times. No antigen is known for it. TCRdb re-derived calls from the 5' RACE reads in MiXCR, one entry per CDR3 protein. This sample has 290,000 or so distinct CDR3 sequences, with roughly 21% found just once. The data are from a study of T-cell memory formation after mild COVID-19. Study overall: TCR clustering was largely donor specific.

Study outcomes and limitations: There was no confirmation that second-wave clones peaking on day 37 were SARS-CoV-2 specific. Pre-infection memory contained some responding clones, which suggested that cross-reactive memory had joined.

The V gene lost 6 bases and the J gene lost 3 bases, with 11 bases spanning the gap. This CDR3 has 13 residues. Germline-derived CDR1 and CDR2 are ENHRY and SYGVKD. This rearrangement joins TRBV10-3 to TRBJ1-1, with unresolved D. The sequence came from a man younger than 35 who had mild COVID-19 (a few samples of this study predate the infection). Cell type and time point are not known. The sample was PBMCs or a T cell subset sorted from them (not recorded which). This CDR3 reads CAIRVLEDTEAFF. Written as DNA, the CDR3 is TGTGCCATCAGGGTGTTAGAGGACACTGAAGCTTTCTTT.